A selection of T cell receptor beta chains follows, all from one sample in a study of vaccination and CD4 T cells after COVID-19. TCRdb used MiXCR to reprocess the PCR reads, holding one entry per CDR3 protein. This sample has 15,000 to 20,000 distinct CDR3 sequences, with less than 80% found just once. The input for sequencing was CD4+ T cells from blood, taken before SARS-CoV-2 vaccination. The receptors come from a human donor who had recovered from COVID-19. Both conserved end residues are part of each CDR3. The D gene is left open where the match is weak. For some rows the clone size is stated as once, few or many, or as a class when expanded; others skip it.

- | - | TRBJ2-7 | TRBV2 | TGTGCCAGCACAAGAAACGAGCAGTACTTC | CASTRNEQYF
- | few | TRBJ1-6 | TRBV21-1 | TGTGCCAGAGACTCACCCCTCCACTTT | CARDSPLHF
TRBD2 | - | TRBJ2-1 | TRBV7-6 | TGTGCCAGCAGCTTAGGCGGGAGAACCTCCTACAATGAGCAGTTCTTC | CASSLGGRTSYNEQFF
- | - | TRBJ2-4 | TRBV7-8 | TGTGCCAGCAGCCAAAACCGGTTTAGAGAGACAGTAGCCAAAAACATTCAGTACTTC | CASSQNRFRETVAKNIQYF
TRBD1 | - | TRBJ1-5 | TRBV28 | TGTGCCAGCAATTACCCCCTGGGGACAGGCGAGAGCAATCAGCCCCAGCATTTT | CASNYPLGTGESNQPQHF
TRBD1 | - | TRBJ1-5 | TRBV20-1 | TGCAGTGCTAGAGCAACAGGGGGGAATTGGCCCCAGCATTTT | CSARATGGNWPQHF
- | - | TRBJ2-1 | TRBV2 | TGTGCCAGCAGGCAGGGGGGCTCCTACAATGAGCAGTTCTTC | CASRQGGSYNEQFF
- | few | TRBJ2-4 | TRBV20-1 | TGCAGTGCTACTAGAACAAACATTCAGTACTTC | CSATRTNIQYF
- | once | TRBJ2-7 | TRBV7-9 | TGTGCCAGCAGTTTATTACTAGGCGGGACCTACGAGCAGTACTTC | CASSLLLGGTYEQYF
TRBD1 | - | TRBJ2-7 | TRBV18 | TGTGCCAGCTCACGGGACAGAGGATACGAGCAGTACTTC | CASSRDRGYEQYF
TRBD2 | - | TRBJ2-1 | TRBV15 | TGTGCCACCAGCAGAGATAGCGGACTAGGGCTGTGGGATGAGCAGTTCTTC | CATSRDSGLGLWDEQFF
- | - | TRBJ2-5 | TRBV4-1 | TGCGCCAGCAGCCAAGTATCTCTAGGGGCCTCGTCGAAGGAGACCCAGTACTTC | CASSQVSLGASSKETQYF
- | - | TRBJ2-3 | TRBV4-1 | TGCGCCAGCAGCCAAGGAAGGGGCAGGGCCACAGATACGCAGTATTTT | CASSQGRGRATDTQYF
TRBD1 | - | TRBJ2-1 | TRBV7-3 | TGTGCCAGCAGCCTCGGGACAGGGGCGCGTAGTGAGCAGTTCTTC | CASSLGTGARSEQFF
TRBD1 | - | TRBJ1-3 | TRBV20-1 | TGCAGTGCTAGAGGGGACAGGATCTCTGGAAACACCATATATTTT | CSARGDRISGNTIYF
- | - | TRBJ2-1 | TRBV7-2 | TGTGCCAGCAGCTTAGCCCCGGATGAGCAGTTCTTC | CASSLAPDEQFF
- | - | TRBJ1-5 | TRBV19 | TGTGCCAGTAGCCGGGACGGAGCTTATAGCAATCAGCCCCAGCATTTT | CASSRDGAYSNQPQHF
- | - | TRBJ1-3 | TRBV7-2 | TGTGCCAGCAGCTTTCGGGGAAACACCATATATTTT | CASSFRGNTIYF
- | - | TRBJ2-2 | TRBV27 | TGTGCCAGCAGTTCCTCTTTGACTGTCATGGGCACCGGGGAGCTGTTTTTT | CASSSSLTVMGTGELFF
TRBD1 | - | TRBJ2-5 | TRBV4-1 | TGCGCCAGCAGCCAAGGACAGGGGGAGACCCAGTACTTC | CASSQGQGETQYF
TRBD2 | - | TRBJ2-5 | TRBV7-2 | TGTGCCAGCAGCCCCCGGACTAGCGGAGAGACCCAGTACTTC | CASSPRTSGETQYF
- | medium-sized | TRBJ1-6 | TRBV20-1 | TGCAGTGCTGACAGGAGCTCCTATAATTCACCCCTCCACTTT | CSADRSSYNSPLHF
TRBD2 | - | TRBJ2-3 | TRBV7-9 | TGTGCCAGCAGCCGACTAGCGGGAGTTGTAGATACGCAGTATTTT | CASSRLAGVVDTQYF
TRBD2 | - | TRBJ2-7 | TRBV19 | TGTGCCAGTAAGGCTAGCGGGAGAGGATACGAGCAGTACTTC | CASKASGRGYEQYF
TRBD1 | - | TRBJ1-2 | TRBV20-1 | TGCAGTGCTAGGGGTGACAGGGAAGCTCGCGGCTACACCTTC | CSARGDREARGYTF
TRBD1 | - | TRBJ2-7 | TRBV15 | TGTGCCACCAAAAGGCAGACAGGGGGCCACGAGCAGTACTTC | CATKRQTGGHEQYF
- | - | TRBJ2-5 | TRBV27 | TGTGCCAGCAGTTTATCCCTGCGGGGCCGGGAGACCCAGTACTTC | CASSLSLRGRETQYF
- | once | TRBJ1-2 | TRBV28 | TGTGCCGGACGTTCCGGGGGCTCCCTCTATGGCTACACCTTC | CAGRSGGSLYGYTF
TRBD1 | - | TRBJ2-7 | TRBV11-2 | TGTGCCAGCAGCTTGGGGACAGGCCTCTCCTACGAGCAGTACTTC | CASSLGTGLSYEQYF
TRBD1 | - | TRBJ1-2 | TRBV28 | TGTGCCAGCAGTTCAATTCAGGGACAGGGTCGAGTTTATGGCTACACCTTC | CASSSIQGQGRVYGYTF
TRBD2 | once | TRBJ2-5 | TRBV14 | TGTGCCAGCAGCCAAGATTCGACCTTGACTAGCGGGATTCAAGAGACCCAGTACTTC | CASSQDSTLTSGIQETQYF
TRBD1 | - | TRBJ1-5 | TRBV20-1 | TGCAGTGCTAGAACCGGGACAGAGAATCAGCCCCAGCATTTT | CSARTGTENQPQHF
TRBD2 | - | TRBJ2-3 | TRBV27 | TGTGCCAGCAGTCGCCCCCTAGCGGGAGGTACCACAGATACGCAGTATTTT | CASSRPLAGGTTDTQYF